This section outlines one T cell receptor (beta chain) sequence together with its context. Its specificity is not known. Template switching added a universal primer binding site, and final cDNA carried unique molecular identifiers. A single record per CDR3 protein comes from TCRdb applying MiXCR to the 5' RACE reads. The top ten hold 9% to 10% of the sample, which has 240,000 or so distinct CDR3 sequences, under 12% seen once. These data belong to a study of identical twins. The CDR3 runs 18 residues. Trimming took 8 bases from V and 3 from J; bases not matched to a gene: 19. The germline CDR1 and CDR2 sequences are MNHEY and SVGEGT. Study-wide points: These conclusions were based on statistical analysis (cross-sectional, not following the same donors). High-abundance cord blood beta clonotypes had fewer insertions; memory repertoires showed none.

The V gene is TRBV6-2 or TRBV6-3, the J gene TRBJ2-7; 10 nucleotides align to TRBD1. The source of this sequence is a man aged 50 to 60 in good health. Sequencing was performed on memory T cells sorted from blood. The CDR3 sequence is CASPKVQPDRGRLYEQYF. The CDR3 DNA is TGTGCCAGCCCTAAAGTTCAGCCAGACAGGGGGCGACTCTACGAGCAGTACTTC.